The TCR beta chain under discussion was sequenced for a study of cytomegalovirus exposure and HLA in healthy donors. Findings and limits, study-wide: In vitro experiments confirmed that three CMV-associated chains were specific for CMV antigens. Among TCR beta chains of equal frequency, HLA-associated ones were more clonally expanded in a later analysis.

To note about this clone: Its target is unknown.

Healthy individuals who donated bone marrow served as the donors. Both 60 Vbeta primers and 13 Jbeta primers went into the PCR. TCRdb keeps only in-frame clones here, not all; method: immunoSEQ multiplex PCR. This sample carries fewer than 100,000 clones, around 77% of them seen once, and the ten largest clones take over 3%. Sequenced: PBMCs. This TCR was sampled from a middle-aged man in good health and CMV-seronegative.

The CDR3 region is CASSLGGLSSYEQYF. CDR3 bases: TGTGCCAGCAGCTTAGGGGGGCTGAGCTCCTACGAGCAGTACTTC. V is TRBV7-9 and J is TRBJ2-7; D is perhaps TRBD1 (6 bases). The length of the CDR3 is 15 residues. Trimming stripped 1 base from V and 0 bases from J, with 10 bases between. CDR1 is SEHNR, CDR2 FQNEAQ, per germline (reference sequence).